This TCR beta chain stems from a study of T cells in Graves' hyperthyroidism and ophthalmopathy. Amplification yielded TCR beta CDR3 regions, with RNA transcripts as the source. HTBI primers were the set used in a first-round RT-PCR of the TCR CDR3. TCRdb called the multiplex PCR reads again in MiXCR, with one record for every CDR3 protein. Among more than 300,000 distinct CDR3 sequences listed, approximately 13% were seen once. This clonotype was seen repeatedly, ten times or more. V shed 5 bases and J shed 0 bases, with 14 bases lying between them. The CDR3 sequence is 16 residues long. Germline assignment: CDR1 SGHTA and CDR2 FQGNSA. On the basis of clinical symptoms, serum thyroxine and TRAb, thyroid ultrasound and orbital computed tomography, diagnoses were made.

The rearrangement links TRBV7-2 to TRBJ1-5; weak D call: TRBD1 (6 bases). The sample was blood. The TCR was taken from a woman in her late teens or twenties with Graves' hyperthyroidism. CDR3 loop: CASSPEGVYSNQPQHF. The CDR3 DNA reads TGTGCCAGCAGCCCAGAGGGGGTTTATAGCAATCAGCCCCAGCATTTT.